This T cell receptor beta chain was documented in a study of PD-L1 blockade in urothelial cancer. Study-wide background: Patients' prior chemotherapy regimens numbered 0 to 3.

V was pared by 0 bases and J by 5 bases, with 9 bases between. The CDR3 is 14 amino acids. Germline V lookup: CDR1 SGHDT, CDR2 YYEEEE. PCRs were each spiked with synthetic TCR analog templates. Measured with immunoSEQ multiplex PCR; TCRdb has only the in-frame clones, and not every one. Of about 84,000 clones in the sample, 82% were seen once. The study, taken as a whole, reports: Tumor-linked clones in blood grew more by 3 weeks in durable-benefit patients.

On this clone itself: Antigen specificity is unknown.

The material was PBMCs, obtained around atezolizumab (anti-PD-L1) treatment. The rearrangement joins TRBV5-6 to TRBJ2-1; tentative D call: TRBD2 (7 bases). The clonotype comes from a man between 65 and 79 years old with urothelial cancer. DNA of the CDR3: TGTGCCAGCAGCTTGGGGGGGGGCCACAATGAGCAGTTCTTC. This sequence encodes CASSLGGGHNEQFF.